These 14 T cell receptor beta chains share one sample of origin, sequenced in a study of shared clonotypes between healthy human individuals. Clones were read by immunoSEQ multiplex PCR, and TCRdb kept only the in-frame ones, dropping some. This sample has roughly 2.5 million clones; 90% to 95% occur once, and the top ten carry 0.14%. Source material: naive CD4+ T cells sorted from blood. The sample's subset: CD45RA+ positively selected. These receptors came from a man aged 18 to 29 in good health.

The chain recombines TRBV10-2 with TRBJ1-2, with D tentatively TRBD1 (5 bases). CDR1 and CDR2 (germline): WSHSY, SAAADI. V shed 10 bases and J shed 4 bases, with 19 bases lying between them. This CDR3 has 14 amino acids. The CDR3 region is CATARDGDSYGYTF. CDR3 in DNA: TGCGCCACCGCCAGGGACGGCGACTCCTATGGCTACACCTTC.

The rearrangement uses TRBV2 and TRBJ2-5; maybe TRBD1 (5 bases). CDR1 SNHLY and CDR2 FYNNEI come from the germline V gene. There are 15 residues in the CDR3. Trimming stripped 7 bases from V and 5 bases from J, with 20 bases between. CDR3 in amino acids: CASTNQQGLPETQYF. The CDR3 coding sequence is TGTGCCAGCACCAACCAGCAGGGCCTACCTGAGACCCAGTACTTC.

V and J are TRBV10-3 and TRBJ2-1; 9 bases are shared with TRBD1. The germline V gene has CDR1 ENHRY and CDR2 SYGVKD. Trimming removed 5 bases from V and 7 bases from J; junction bases left unmatched: 6. The CDR3 extends over 14 amino acids. CDR3 nucleotide sequence: TGTGCCATCAGTACACCGGGACAGGGAAATGAGCAGTTCTTC. Residues: CAISTPGQGNEQFF.

The chain is built from TRBV5-1 and TRBJ2-7, with a possible D match to TRBD2 (6 bases). This CDR3 contains 15 residues. V lost 2 bases to trimming and J lost 1 base, with 13 bases between them. Per germline, CDR1 SGHRS and CDR2 YFSETQ. This CDR3 is CASSFGGTGSYEQYF. The CDR3 DNA sequence: TGCGCCAGCAGCTTTGGGGGGACGGGTTCCTACGAGCAGTACTTC.

V usage is TRBV2 and J usage is TRBJ2-2, with D perhaps TRBD2 (6 bases). V lost 7 bases and J lost 1, with 13 bases in between. Germline assignment: CDR1 SNHLY and CDR2 FYNNEI. The CDR3 is 15 amino acids. The CDR3 loop is CASKYGSGNTGELFF. CDR3 sequence (DNA): TGTGCCAGCAAATACGGGAGCGGGAACACCGGGGAGCTGTTTTTT.

J is TRBJ2-7 and V is TRBV15; 9 nucleotides align to TRBD1. Germline values: CDR1 LNHNV, CDR2 YYDKDF (reference sequence). With 3 bases clipped from V and 2 bases from J, the junction kept 5 bases outside the gene matches. The CDR3 length is 15 residues. CDR3 sequence (DNA): TGTGCCACCAGCAGGACCGGACAGGGGACCTACGAGCAGTACTTC. This gives the protein CATSRTGQGTYEQYF.

The gene calls are TRBV7-3 and TRBJ2-1, with TRBD2 identical over 7 bases. After removal of 5 bases from V and 6 bases from J, the junction contained 13 bases not matched to a gene. CDR1 and CDR2 (germline): SGHTA, FQGTGA. CDR3 length: 16 residues. The DNA for the CDR3 is TGTGCCAGCAGCGCCAGGGAGGGACCGCCCACCAATGAGCAGTTCTTC. Translation: CASSAREGPPTNEQFF.

This clone was observed a single time. The chain links TRBV5-1 to TRBJ2-5, with D hard to call. Germline lookup yields CDR1 SGHRS and CDR2 YFSETQ. This CDR3 has 12 amino acids. Trimming shortened V by 7 bases and J by 4 bases, and 11 bases separated the two germline ends. The CDR3 spells CASGVSGETQYF. CDR3 nucleotides: TGCGCCAGCGGGGTTTCGGGAGAGACCCAGTACTTC.

A note on this clone: A read error may account for a junction end that differs from germline. CDR3 coding DNA: TGTGCCGGCTCACCGGCCACAGATACGCAGTATTTT. Protein product: CAGSPATDTQYF. V gene TRBV18 combines with J gene TRBJ2-3; D unresolved. The CDR3 consists of 12 residues. In germline, CDR1 is KGHSH, CDR2 LQKENI.

The chain recombines TRBV5-6 with TRBJ2-1; TRBD2 agrees at 11 bases. The CDR3 extends over 15 amino acids. Looked up from germline, CDR1 is SGHDT and CDR2 is YYEEEE. J gave up 9 bases and V 0 bases, and 5 bases lay outside the gene matches. In DNA form, the CDR3 reads TGTGCCAGCAGCTTGGCCCTAGCGGGAGGCGGTGAGCAGTTCTTC. Its protein is CASSLALAGGGEQFF.

The chain joins TRBV30 to TRBJ2-3; the match to TRBD2 covers 12 bases. V lost 2 bases to trimming and J lost 3 bases; unmatched junction nucleotides: 6. The CDR3 contains 16 residues. Germline loops: CDR1 GTSNPN, CDR2 SVGIG (reference sequence). The chain's CDR3 is CAWSISTSGGTDTQYF. As DNA, the CDR3 is TGTGCCTGGAGTATCTCGACTAGCGGGGGTACAGATACGCAGTATTTT.

Details on this clone: The sample contains more than one DNA sequence encoding this CDR3. The chain uses TRBV19 and TRBJ1-2; D possibly corresponds to TRBD1 (5 bases). CDR3 size: 13 residues. Germline CDR1 reads LNHDA; CDR2 reads SQIVND (reference sequence). V gave up 4 bases and J gave up 3 bases, with 9 bases separating them. CDR3 loop: CASSRQLDYGYTF. The CDR3 DNA sequence: TGTGCCAGTAGTAGACAGCTGGACTATGGCTACACCTTC.

The gene calls are TRBV5-1 and TRBJ1-4; D is unclear. The CDR3 contains 14 residues. Germline lookup yields CDR1 SGHRS and CDR2 YFSETQ. Deletions cut 0 bases from V and 4 bases from J, with 7 bases between. CDR3 nucleotides: TGCGCCAGCAGCTTGGCAAGCTATAATGAAAAACTGTTTTTT. It yields the protein CASSLASYNEKLFF.

This chain joins TRBV11-2 and TRBJ2-2; no clear D. From germline, CDR1 is SGHAT and CDR2 FQNNGV. The CDR3 is 14 residues long. The V and J ends lost 5 bases and 4 bases respectively, with 11 bases between them. CDR3 sequence: CASSQGRITGELFF. CDR3 sequence (DNA): TGTGCCAGCAGCCAAGGAAGGATCACCGGGGAGCTGTTTTTT.